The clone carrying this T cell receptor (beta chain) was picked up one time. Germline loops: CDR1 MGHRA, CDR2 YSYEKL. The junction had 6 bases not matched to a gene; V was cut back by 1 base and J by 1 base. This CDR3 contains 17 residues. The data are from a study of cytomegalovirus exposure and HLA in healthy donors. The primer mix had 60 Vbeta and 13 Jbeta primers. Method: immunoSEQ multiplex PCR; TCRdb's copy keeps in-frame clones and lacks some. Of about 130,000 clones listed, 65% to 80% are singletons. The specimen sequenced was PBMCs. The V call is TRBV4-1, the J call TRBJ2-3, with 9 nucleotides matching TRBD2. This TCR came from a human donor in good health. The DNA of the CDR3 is TGCGCCAGCAGCCAAGCAGGCGGGAGGGGGGGCACAGATACGCAGTATTTT. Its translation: CASSQAGGRGGTDTQYF.